This T cell receptor (beta chain) was obtained from a study of blood T cell repertoires in COVID-19. Study-wide background: Material from acute and convalescent COVID-19 was sourced from the United States, Italy and Spain. PBMCs, B-cell-depleted T cells, or T cells were the source of the cDNA or gDNA that made up the material.

There are 16 residues in the CDR3. Trimming at V came to 6 bases and at J to 3 bases, leaving 11 bases not matched to a gene. Looked up from germline, CDR1 is SGHTA and CDR2 is FQGNSA. The authors' processing: Amplifying reference gene primers gave estimates of nucleated cell counts. Clones were sequenced by immunoSEQ multiplex PCR, and TCRdb holds only the in-frame ones, with some missing. The D gene and trimming were derived from the DNA, and the V and J assignments and clone size from that table. In the table there are about 90,000 clones, about nine tenths of which are singletons. The source material was peripheral blood. The sequence was obtained from a male donor with acute or convalescent COVID-19. The chain carries TRBV7-2 and TRBJ1-5; 7 positions match TRBD1. The CDR3 DNA reads as TGTGCCAGCAGGGGGGGCGGAGGGGGCGACAATCAGCCCCAGCATTTT. Translated: CASRGGGGGDNQPQHF.